Presented here are 30 T cell receptor beta chains from one specimen sequenced in a study of response to subunit inactivated influenza vaccine. Using its own MiXCR run on the RT-PCR reads, TCRdb lists one record per CDR3 protein. This sample carries approximately 500,000 distinct CDR3 sequences, 13% of them seen once, and the ten largest clones take around 12%. The specimen was PBMCs from blood, collected 40 to 50 days after vaccination. The receptors were sampled from a man aged 50-59 years who received an inactivated influenza vaccine.

This clonotype has a count of ten or more. V usage is TRBV5-6 and J usage is TRBJ2-3; no reliable D call. Trimming left V 4 bases short and J 3 bases short, with 6 bases between. Germline V gives CDR1 SGHDT, CDR2 YYEEEE. The CDR3 runs 12 residues. The CDR3 nucleotides are TGTGCCAGCAGCCACCGGACAGATACGCAGTATTTT. This sequence encodes CASSHRTDTQYF. Supplemented by reference TRBV5-6 and TRBJ2-3, the full variable domain reads DAGVTQSPTHLIKTRGQQVTLRCSPKSGHDTVSWYQQALGQGPQFIFQYYEEEERQRGNFPDRFSGHQFPNYSSELNVNALLLGDSALYLCASSHRTDTQYFGPGTRLTVL.

This rearrangement joins TRBV11-2 to TRBJ2-1; D may correspond to TRBD1 or TRBD2 (5 bases each). Trimming cost V 1 base and J 12 bases, with 16 bases left between them. This CDR3 contains 14 residues. CDR1 and CDR2 (germline): SGHAT, FQNNGV. CDR3 coding DNA: TGTGCCAGCAGCTTAGTATTCCAGGGAGATGTGCAGTTCTTC. It codes for CASSLVFQGDVQFF.

J is TRBJ2-1 and V is TRBV5-1; TRBD1 might be the D (5 bases). The length of the CDR3 is 15 residues. In germline, CDR1 is SGHRS, CDR2 YFSETQ. Trimming left V 0 bases short and J 4 bases short, with 11 bases between. The CDR3 region has the DNA TGCGCCAGCAGCTTGGGACAGAATGTATACAATGAGCAGTTCTTC. Translation: CASSLGQNVYNEQFF.

This clonotype showed up many times. The chain carries TRBV14 and TRBJ1-1; D not resolved. Trimming cost V 4 bases and J 1 base, with 7 bases left between them. From germline, CDR1 is SGHDN and CDR2 FVKESK. The CDR3 is 13 residues long. CDR3 protein: CASSRRANTEAFF. The CDR3 DNA is TGTGCCAGCAGCCGACGGGCGAACACTGAAGCTTTCTTT.

This clonotype was picked up many times. J is TRBJ2-2 and V is TRBV28, with TRBD2 matching over 12 bases. The CDR3 length is 18 residues. V was pared by 5 bases and J by 0 bases, with 7 bases of the junction left unmatched. Per the germline V gene, CDR1 is MDHEN and CDR2 is SYDVKM. CDR3 DNA: TGTGCCAGCAGTAAAGGACTAGCGGGGCAAACGAACACCGGGGAGCTGTTTTTT. Translation: CASSKGLAGQTNTGELFF.

The V gene is TRBV29-1, the J gene TRBJ2-7, with D possibly matching TRBD1 (5 bases). V gave up 6 bases and J gave up 3 bases, with 15 bases separating them. Looked up from germline, CDR1 is SQVTM and CDR2 is ANQGSEA. The CDR3 contains 13 residues. This chain's CDR3 is CSVPGLGGYEQYF. The CDR3 region has the DNA TGCAGCGTCCCAGGGTTAGGTGGCTACGAGCAGTACTTC.

The table lists this clonotype with a few counts. This chain connects TRBV14 to TRBJ2-1; D is unresolved. From germline, CDR1 is SGHDN and CDR2 FVKESK. The CDR3 sequence is 14 residues long. Trimming pared 6 bases from V and 5 bases from J, leaving 14 bases between. For the CDR3, the DNA is TGTGCCAGCAGTTCCAGTCTAGAGAACAATGAGCAGTTCTTC. Protein sequence: CASSSSLENNEQFF.

The rearrangement links TRBV6-2 or TRBV6-3 to TRBJ2-1, with D hard to call. Germline loops: CDR1 MNHEY, CDR2 SVGEGT. This CDR3 has 16 residues. V was pared by 6 bases and J by 6 bases, with 21 bases between. In DNA, the CDR3 is TGTGCCAGCAGAAAAACCGGGTTGGGTCACAGCAATGAGCAGTTCTTC. As protein: CASRKTGLGHSNEQFF.

The chain combines TRBV15 with TRBJ1-5, with D possibly being TRBD1 (5 bases). The CDR3 has 20 amino acids. The germline gives CDR1 LNHNV, CDR2 YYDKDF (reference sequence). The V end was cut by 1 base, the J end by 2 bases, with 24 bases between. The CDR3 sequence: CATSRVLDGTRAKRNQPQHF. CDR3 nucleotides: TGTGCCACCAGCAGAGTGCTGGACGGGACGAGGGCGAAGCGCAATCAGCCCCAGCATTTT.

This clonotype was recorded at least ten times. The rearrangement links TRBV12-3 or TRBV12-4 to TRBJ2-2; TRBD2 matches 7 bases. With 6 bases clipped from V and 2 bases from J, the junction kept 6 bases outside the gene matches. The CDR3 extends over 15 amino acids. The CDR3 spells CASSRSGVNTGELFF. The CDR3 DNA sequence: TGTGCCAGCAGCAGAAGCGGGGTAAACACCGGGGAGCTGTTTTTT.

The chain combines TRBV7-9 with TRBJ2-2; TRBD1 matches 8 bases. V lost 3 bases and J lost 4; bases outside the gene matches: 4. The CDR3 has 15 amino acids. The germline V gene has CDR1 SEHNR and CDR2 FQNEAQ (reference sequence). This CDR3 is CASSFGQGSTGELFF. The CDR3 DNA follows: TGTGCCAGCAGCTTCGGACAGGGAAGCACCGGGGAGCTGTTTTTT. The whole variable domain, remainder taken from reference TRBV7-9 and TRBJ2-2, is DTGVSQNPRHKITKRGQNVTFRCDPISEHNRLYWYRQTLGQGPEFLTYFQNEAQLEKSRLLSDRFSAERPKGSFSTLEIQRTEQGDSAMYLCASSFGQGSTGELFFGEGSRLTVL.

This clonotype was observed a few times. The gene calls are TRBV27 and TRBJ2-3, with 11 bases lining up with TRBD2. The CDR3 runs 16 residues. In germline, CDR1 is MNHEY, CDR2 SMNVEV (reference sequence). The ends lost 5 bases at V and 8 bases at J; junction bases unmatched: 12. CDR3 region: CASSPTSGVPGGTQYF. CDR3 in DNA: TGTGCCAGCAGTCCGACTAGCGGGGTGCCTGGAGGTACGCAGTATTTT.

The chain has TRBV5-1 and TRBJ2-2; 9 nucleotides agree with TRBD1. The V segment lost 4 bases and the J segment 2 bases; nucleotides outside the gene matches: 6. The germline gives CDR1 SGHRS, CDR2 YFSETQ. The CDR3 length is 16 residues. Here the CDR3 reads CASSPLGQGNTGELFF. The CDR3 region has the DNA TGCGCCAGCAGCCCGCTGGGACAGGGTAACACCGGGGAGCTGTTTTTT. Supplemented by reference TRBV5-1 and TRBJ2-2, the full variable domain reads KAGVTQTPRYLIKTRGQQVTLSCSPISGHRSVSWYQQTPGQGLQFLFEYFSETQRNKGNFPGRFSGRQFSNSRSEMNVSTLELGDSALYLCASSPLGQGNTGELFFGEGSRLTVL.

This clonotype was observed at least ten times. J is TRBJ1-3 and V is TRBV12-3 or TRBV12-4; TRBD1 might be the D (5 bases). Trimming removed 6 bases at V and 7 bases at J, with 19 bases between. This CDR3 region has 15 residues. CDR3 region: CASRRGHLGMNTIYF. In DNA, the CDR3 is TGTGCCAGCAGGCGCGGACATTTAGGGATGAACACCATATATTTT.

A few counts support this clonotype. The chain recombines TRBV28 with TRBJ2-1; D possibly corresponds to TRBD1 (6 bases). The germline V gene encodes CDR1 MDHEN and CDR2 SYDVKM. The length of the CDR3 is 14 residues. Trimming took 3 bases from V and 4 from J, leaving 10 bases between them. The CDR3: CASSLGTHYNEQFF. CDR3 DNA: TGTGCCAGCAGTTTGGGGACACATTACAATGAGCAGTTCTTC.

This clonotype was detected many times. V gene TRBV20-1 combines with J gene TRBJ1-1, with D uncertain. V was pared by 5 bases and J by 5 bases, with 18 bases between. The CDR3 consists of 14 residues. The germline V gene encodes CDR1 DFQATT and CDR2 SNEGSKA (reference sequence). For the CDR3, the DNA is TGCAGTGCTCTCCCCGCTTCAAAGCGGACTGAAGCTTTCTTT. Amino acids: CSALPASKRTEAFF.

This clonotype turned up a few times. This chain connects TRBV11-2 to TRBJ2-2, with no clear D. V lost 7 bases, J lost 0 bases, and 12 bases lay in between. Germline V gene lookup returns CDR1 SGHAT and CDR2 FQNNGV. This CDR3 is built from 15 residues. The CDR3 is CASTKKDPNTGELFF. CDR3 coding DNA: TGTGCCAGCACCAAAAAGGACCCGAACACCGGGGAGCTGTTTTTT.

The V call is TRBV7-8, the J call TRBJ2-1, with D possibly being TRBD1 (6 bases). The CDR3 length is 16 residues. Germline-derived CDR1 and CDR2 are SGHVS and FQNEAQ. Between the trimmed V and J ends, which lost 0 bases and 6 bases, there was a span of 15 bases. Written as DNA, the CDR3 is TGTGCCAGCAGCTTAGCGCAGGGGCTATCCCCCAATGAGCAGTTCTTC. This sequence encodes CASSLAQGLSPNEQFF.

This clonotype was counted a few times. The chain carries TRBV4-2 and TRBJ2-1, with TRBD2 matching 12 bases. The germline gives CDR1 LGHNA, CDR2 YNFKEQ. Germline trimming cut 3 bases from V and 10 bases from J; bases unmatched to any gene: 10. The CDR3 spans 16 residues. The DNA of the CDR3 is TGTGCCAGCAGCCAGGACCTAGCGGGAGGGCCCGGGGAGCAGTTCTTC. This gives the protein CASSQDLAGGPGEQFF.

The chain recombines TRBV7-6 with TRBJ2-1; possibly TRBD1 for D (6 bases). The germline V gene encodes CDR1 SGHVS and CDR2 FNYEAQ. Between the trimmed V and J ends, which lost 5 bases and 5 bases, there was a span of 10 bases. This CDR3 is built from 13 residues. The CDR3 sequence is CASSLGQHNEQFF. CDR3 DNA: TGTGCCAGCAGCCTAGGACAGCACAATGAGCAGTTCTTC.

This clonotype was observed at least ten times. The chain couples TRBV7-8 to TRBJ2-3; the D gene is possibly TRBD2 (6 bases). Germline V gene sequence: CDR1 SGHVS, CDR2 FQNEAQ. Trimming took 6 bases from V and 1 from J, leaving 11 bases between them. The length of the CDR3 is 14 residues. CDR3 amino acids: CASRGGRGTDTQYF. The CDR3 DNA is TGTGCCAGCAGGGGAGGACGGGGCACAGATACGCAGTATTTT.

This clonotype appeared many times. The J gene is TRBJ1-1, the V gene TRBV9; D gene uncertain. The length of the CDR3 is 14 residues. Trimming cost V 0 bases and J 0 bases, with 6 bases left between them. The V gene's germline CDR1 is SGDLS and CDR2 YYNGEE. The CDR3 region is CASSVEVLNTEAFF. CDR3 nucleotides: TGTGCCAGCAGCGTAGAAGTCTTGAACACTGAAGCTTTCTTT.

This clonotype was observed a handful of times. This sequence joins TRBV3-1 and TRBJ2-5; 8 bases map to TRBD2. Germline assignment: CDR1 LGHDT and CDR2 YNNKEL (reference sequence). Germline trimming cut 1 base from V and 5 bases from J; bases unmatched to any gene: 6. The CDR3 has 15 amino acids. CDR3 sequence (DNA): TGTGCCAGCAGCCAAGCGGGAGGGGTGAGTGAGACCCAGTACTTC. Protein product: CASSQAGGVSETQYF.

This clonotype has just a few counts. The chain recombines TRBV18 with TRBJ1-4; 7 bases align to TRBD1. The germline V gene encodes CDR1 KGHSH and CDR2 LQKENI. Trimming removed 5 bases from V and 4 bases from J; junction bases left unmatched: 10. CDR3 size: 16 residues. The CDR3 is CASSTETGHLNEKLFF. CDR3 nucleotide sequence: TGTGCCAGCTCAACGGAGACAGGGCACCTTAATGAAAAACTGTTTTTT.

This clonotype was counted only a few times. The V call is TRBV10-3, the J call TRBJ2-7, with 11 bases that match TRBD1. Germline trimming cut 6 bases from V and 2 bases from J; bases unmatched to any gene: 6. Looked up from germline, CDR1 is ENHRY and CDR2 is SYGVKD. This CDR3 is 15 amino acids long. The CDR3 bases are TGTGCCATCAGCCTCCGGGGACAGGGGGCCTACGAGCAGTACTTC. Translated, it gives CAISLRGQGAYEQYF.

This chain connects TRBV11-1 to TRBJ2-1, with TRBD1 identical over 11 bases. J lost 2 bases, V lost 4 bases, and 13 bases had no gene match. Per germline, CDR1 SGHAT and CDR2 FQDESV (reference sequence). The length of the CDR3 is 19 residues. CDR3 sequence: CASSSLVPGQGGTYNEQFF. The CDR3 DNA follows: TGTGCCAGCAGCTCCCTTGTCCCGGGACAGGGGGGAACCTACAATGAGCAGTTCTTC.

This clonotype was recorded a few times. The chain recombines TRBV12-3 or TRBV12-4 with TRBJ2-1; D might be TRBD1 (5 bases). V gave up 7 bases and J gave up 8 bases, with 15 bases separating them. The CDR3 has 13 residues. The CDR3 region is CASIHQGVDEQFF. The CDR3 DNA is TGTGCCAGCATTCATCAAGGGGTCGATGAGCAGTTCTTC.

Note on this clonotype: Since a much larger clone is just one base distant, this may be a read error. The chain combines TRBV7-2 with TRBJ2-5; 8 positions agree with TRBD2. CDR3 length: 14 amino acids. Germline assignment: CDR1 SGHTA and CDR2 FQGNSA. CDR3 coding DNA: TGTGCCGGCAGCTTAGTAGCGGGGAGAGAGACCCAGTACTTC. It is translated as CAGSLVAGRETQYF.

This clonotype showed up many times. The J gene is TRBJ2-1, the V gene TRBV15; weak D call: TRBD2 (6 bases). The CDR3 extends over 15 amino acids. The germline gives CDR1 LNHNV, CDR2 YYDKDF (reference sequence). V was shortened by 6 bases and J by 0 bases, with 12 bases between the two germline ends. The CDR3 is CATRGGIYSYNEQFF. The CDR3 DNA reads as TGTGCCACCAGAGGAGGGATTTACTCCTACAATGAGCAGTTCTTC.

This clonotype appeared many times. The chain combines TRBV12-3 or TRBV12-4 with TRBJ2-3; tentatively, D is TRBD2 (6 bases). The V gene lost 8 bases and the J gene lost 3 bases, with 12 bases spanning the gap. CDR3 length: 13 amino acids. In DNA, the CDR3 is TGTGCCAGCTCTGGACTACCTACAGATACGCAGTATTTT. Encoded protein: CASSGLPTDTQYF.